These T cell receptor beta chains were read from a single sample in a study of T cells after yellow fever vaccination. TCRdb reanalysed the 5' RACE reads using MiXCR and keeps one entry per CDR3 protein. The sample holds roughly 340,000 distinct CDR3 sequences; about 4% are singletons and the top ten take approximately 24%. The source material was PBMCs, sampled 5 days after the yellow fever booster vaccination. The origin of the receptors is a man younger than 35 who received the YFV17D yellow fever vaccine. CDR3s include the opening cysteine and the closing phenylalanine or tryptophan. The D gene is left open where the match is weak. Rows may omit the clone size; those that give it use once, few, many or a size class.

J gene	D gene	V gene	clone size	CDR3 protein	CDR3 DNA
TRBJ1-3	-	TRBV5-1	-	CASSSGDEKNTIYF	TGCGCCAGCAGCTCCGGGGACGAGAAAAACACCATATATTTT
TRBJ2-3	TRBD2	TRBV9	-	CASSSRVSGTSTDTQYF	TGTGCCAGCAGCTCCCGGGTTAGCGGGACCTCCACAGATACGCAGTATTTT
TRBJ2-1	TRBD1	TRBV5-1	few	CASRPNSGTGANEQFF	TGCGCCAGCAGACCGAATTCCGGGACAGGTGCCAATGAGCAGTTCTTC
TRBJ1-2	TRBD1	TRBV20-1	few	CSAPDRDYGYTF	TGCAGTGCTCCCGACAGGGACTATGGCTACACCTTC
TRBJ2-7	TRBD1	TRBV5-6	-	CASSLGWDRDSYEQYF	TGTGCCAGCAGCTTGGGCTGGGACAGAGATTCCTACGAGCAGTACTTC
TRBJ2-1	TRBD1	TRBV6-2/TRBV6-3	many	CASSSGTGINEQFF	TGTGCCAGCAGTTCCGGGACAGGGATCAATGAGCAGTTCTTC
TRBJ2-7	TRBD1	TRBV4-1	-	CASSPGGPGQGEYEQYF	TGCGCCAGCAGCCCTGGGGGCCCGGGACAGGGCGAGTACGAGCAGTACTTC
TRBJ1-1	-	TRBV18	few	CASSPLPQAEAFF	TGTGCCAGCTCACCTCTTCCTCAGGCTGAAGCTTTCTTT
TRBJ2-3	-	TRBV3-1	few	CASSQSRDPRVDTQYF	TGTGCCAGCAGCCAAAGCCGGGACCCTCGGGTAGATACGCAGTATTTT
TRBJ1-1	-	TRBV9	few	CASSVATPGLNTEAFF	TGTGCCAGCAGCGTAGCTACGCCAGGTCTGAACACTGAAGCTTTCTTT
TRBJ2-2	-	TRBV12-3/TRBV12-4	-	CASTQTNGATGELFF	TGTGCCAGCACTCAAACGAATGGGGCCACCGGGGAGCTGTTTTTT
TRBJ1-1	-	TRBV5-6	few	CASGKQAAQPEAFF	TGTGCCAGCGGCAAACAGGCGGCTCAGCCTGAAGCTTTCTTT
TRBJ1-1	-	TRBV12-3/TRBV12-4	-	CASLVGPRNTEAFF	TGTGCCAGCTTGGTAGGACCACGGAACACTGAAGCTTTCTTT
TRBJ1-2	-	TRBV7-9	many	CASSLAGNYGYTF	TGTGCCAGCAGCTTAGCAGGGAACTATGGCTACACCTTC
TRBJ1-1	-	TRBV4-3	-	CASSQAQGMDTEAFF	TGCGCCAGCAGCCAAGCCCAGGGAATGGACACTGAAGCTTTCTTT
TRBJ2-3	-	TRBV6-5	few	CASSYGRRGRSTDTQYF	TGTGCCAGCAGTTATGGCCGCCGCGGCAGGAGCACAGATACGCAGTATTTT
TRBJ2-5	-	TRBV7-9	many	CASSLLGMETQYF	TGTGCCAGCAGCTTATTGGGCATGGAGACCCAGTACTTC
TRBJ1-5	-	TRBV5-1	-	CASVLHPRTLNQPQHF	TGCGCCAGCGTGCTTCACCCTCGGACACTTAATCAGCCCCAGCATTTT
TRBJ2-1	-	TRBV11-2	many	CASSSSLFTLSEQFF	TGTGCCAGCAGCTCCTCCTTATTCACGCTAAGCGAGCAGTTCTTC
TRBJ1-2	TRBD1	TRBV10-3	-	CAISRDSYGYTF	TGTGCCATCAGCCGGGACAGCTATGGCTACACCTTC
TRBJ2-2	TRBD1	TRBV7-3	many	CASRQIQPTGVAGELFF	TGTGCCAGCAGACAAATACAACCGACAGGGGTGGCCGGGGAGCTGTTTTTT
TRBJ2-5	TRBD1	TRBV5-6	-	CASSLGLGRGPETQYF	TGTGCCAGCAGCTTGGGACTGGGCAGGGGGCCAGAGACCCAGTACTTC
TRBJ2-3	TRBD2	TRBV7-2	many	CASSLSSGGARDTQYF	TGTGCCAGCAGCTTATCCAGCGGGGGGGCGAGAGATACGCAGTATTTT
TRBJ2-3	-	TRBV7-3	many	CASSLTRGDTQYF	TGTGCCAGCAGCTTAACTAGGGGGGATACGCAGTATTTT
TRBJ2-1	TRBD1	TRBV12-3/TRBV12-4	-	CASSLGQGPTYNEQFF	TGTGCCAGCAGCCTAGGACAGGGGCCCACCTACAATGAGCAGTTCTTC
TRBJ2-1	TRBD2	TRBV5-1	few	CASSAPTSGGAYDEQFF	TGCGCCAGCAGCGCCCCGACTAGCGGGGGGGCCTACGATGAGCAGTTCTTC
TRBJ2-3	TRBD1	TRBV5-1	many	CASSLGIQGANADTQYF	TGCGCCAGCAGCTTGGGAATACAGGGGGCAAACGCAGATACGCAGTATTTT
TRBJ2-5	-	TRBV7-2	many	CASSGAKKETQYF	TGTGCCAGCAGCGGGGCCAAAAAAGAGACCCAGTACTTC
TRBJ1-4	TRBD1	TRBV6-5	few	CASRGQSNEKLFF	TGTGCCAGCAGGGGACAGTCTAATGAAAAACTGTTTTTT
TRBJ2-1	-	TRBV11-2	-	CASSLGGSRREQFF	TGTGCCAGCAGCTTAGGGGGGTCGAGACGGGAGCAGTTCTTC
TRBJ2-4	TRBD2	TRBV5-1	many	CASSSGTSENIQYF	TGCGCCAGCAGCTCCGGGACTAGCGAGAACATTCAGTACTTC
TRBJ1-4	-	TRBV6-5	few	CATTSAITATNEKLFF	TGTGCCACTACCAGTGCGATCACAGCGACTAATGAAAAACTGTTTTTT
TRBJ2-2	-	TRBV4-2	few	CASSQDRGGTGELFF	TGTGCCAGCAGCCAAGATCGGGGCGGGACCGGGGAGCTGTTTTTT
TRBJ1-2	TRBD1	TRBV4-2	-	CASSQDGAGGSGYGYTF	TGTGCCAGCAGCCAAGATGGGGCAGGGGGTTCGGGCTATGGCTACACCTTC
TRBJ2-5	-	TRBV3-1	few	CASSQGTGQETQYF	TGTGCCAGCAGCCAAGGTACAGGCCAAGAGACCCAGTACTTC
TRBJ1-2	TRBD1	TRBV5-1	-	CASSSRKGGADYGYTF	TGCGCCAGCAGCTCCCGGAAAGGGGGCGCGGACTATGGCTACACCTTC
TRBJ2-3	TRBD2	TRBV7-2	few	CASSLVKRGADTQYF	TGTGCCAGCAGCTTAGTAAAGCGGGGGGCAGATACGCAGTATTTT
TRBJ1-1	-	TRBV5-1	many	CASSLFRGNTEAFF	TGCGCCAGCAGCTTGTTTCGGGGGAACACTGAAGCTTTCTTT
TRBJ2-5	-	TRBV5-6	many	CASSLVQQETQYF	TGTGCCAGCAGCTTGGTTCAGCAAGAGACCCAGTACTTC
TRBJ1-4	-	TRBV4-1	few	CASSQEKPSTNEKLFF	TGCGCCAGCAGCCAAGAGAAACCCTCAACTAATGAAAAACTGTTTTTT
TRBJ2-2	TRBD1	TRBV19	few	CASSTWTGRTGELFF	TGTGCCAGTAGTACCTGGACAGGGCGCACCGGGGAGCTGTTTTTT
TRBJ2-3	TRBD2	TRBV7-7	many	CASSPSGASTDTQYF	TGTGCCAGCAGCCCTAGCGGGGCAAGCACAGATACGCAGTATTTT
TRBJ2-3	-	TRBV4-3	few	CASSLSLLDTQYF	TGCGCCAGCAGCCTAAGTCTTTTAGATACGCAGTATTTT
TRBJ2-3	-	TRBV7-6	many	CASSLDGRPDTQYF	TGTGCCAGCAGCTTAGACGGAAGGCCAGATACGCAGTATTTT
TRBJ1-2	-	TRBV5-1	-	CASSLATGQVYGFTF	TGCGCCAGCAGCTTGGCCACGGGGCAGGTCTATGGCTTCACCTTC
TRBJ2-1	TRBD2	TRBV5-1	many	CASSLQAGGYNEQFF	TGCGCCAGCAGCTTGCAAGCGGGGGGGTACAATGAGCAGTTCTTC
TRBJ2-1	-	TRBV7-9	once	CASSSGIEQFF	TGTGCCAGCAGCTCTGGCATTGAGCAGTTCTTC
TRBJ2-3	-	TRBV5-1	-	CASSIMALDTQYF	TGCGCCAGCAGCATAATGGCCTTAGATACGCAGTATTTT
TRBJ2-5	TRBD1	TRBV6-5	few	CASSYDRGRKGETQYF	TGTGCCAGCAGTTACGACAGGGGGCGAAAGGGAGAGACCCAGTACTTC
TRBJ1-5	TRBD1	TRBV6-6	many	CASNDRERNQPQHF	TGTGCCAGCAATGACAGGGAGCGGAACCAGCCCCAGCATTTT
TRBJ2-1	-	TRBV29-1	-	CSVDGILGRNEQFF	TGCAGCGTTGACGGGATTTTAGGACGCAATGAGCAGTTCTTC
TRBJ1-2	TRBD1	TRBV6-5	many	CASSYSTGSGYTF	TGTGCCAGCAGTTACTCGACAGGGAGTGGCTACACCTTC
TRBJ2-3	TRBD1	TRBV5-6	many	CASSSTGGTDTQYF	TGTGCCAGCAGCTCAACAGGGGGCACAGATACGCAGTATTTT
TRBJ1-4	TRBD1	TRBV9	-	CASSAIGTAGEKLFF	TGTGCCAGCAGCGCGATCGGGACAGCTGGGGAAAAACTGTTTTTT
TRBJ2-3	TRBD2	TRBV6-2/TRBV6-3	-	CASSYPFGGTSEADTQYF	TGTGCCAGCAGTTACCCCTTCGGGGGGACTAGCGAGGCAGATACGCAGTATTTT